This TCR beta chain was profiled in a study of OX40 agonist ivuxolimab in advanced cancers. Using immunoSEQ multiplex PCR, the repertoire was profiled, and TCRdb retains in-frame clones only, with some absent. The sample lists 70,000 to 100,000 clones; under 90% were seen once. From germline, CDR1 is WSHSY and CDR2 SAAADI. Trimming shortened V by 0 bases and J by 0 bases, and 9 bases separated the two germline ends. The CDR3 is 16 amino acids. This TCR came from an adult with an advanced solid tumor such as melanoma, head and neck, liver or kidney cancer. Specimen: CD4+ or CD8+ T cells sorted from blood, collected in a trial of the OX40 agonist ivuxolimab. The rearrangement links TRBV10-2 to TRBJ2-1; D gene ambiguous. The CDR3 loop reads CASSESTRGSYNEQFF. The DNA for the CDR3 is TGCGCCAGCAGTGAGTCGACTCGCGGCTCCTACAATGAGCAGTTCTTC.